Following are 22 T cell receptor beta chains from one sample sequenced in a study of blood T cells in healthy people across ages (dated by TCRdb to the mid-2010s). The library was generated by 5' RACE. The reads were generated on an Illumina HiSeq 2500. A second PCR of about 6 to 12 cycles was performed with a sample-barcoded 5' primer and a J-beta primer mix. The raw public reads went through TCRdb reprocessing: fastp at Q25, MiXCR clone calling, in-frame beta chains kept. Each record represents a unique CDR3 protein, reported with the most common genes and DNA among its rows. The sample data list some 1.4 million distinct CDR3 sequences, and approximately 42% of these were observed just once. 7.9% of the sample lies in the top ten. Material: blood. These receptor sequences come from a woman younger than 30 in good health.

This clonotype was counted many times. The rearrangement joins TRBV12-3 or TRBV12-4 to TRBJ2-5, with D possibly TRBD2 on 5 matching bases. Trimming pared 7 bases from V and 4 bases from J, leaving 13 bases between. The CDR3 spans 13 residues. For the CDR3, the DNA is TGTGCCAGCACGGCGCTAGCAGGAGAGACCCAGTACTTC. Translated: CASTALAGETQYF.

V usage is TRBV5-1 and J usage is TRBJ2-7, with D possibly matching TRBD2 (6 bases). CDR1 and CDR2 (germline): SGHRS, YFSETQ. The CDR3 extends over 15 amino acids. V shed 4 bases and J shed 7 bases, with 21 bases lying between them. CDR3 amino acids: CASSRTGGSLNEQYF. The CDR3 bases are TGCGCCAGCAGCCGGACCGGGGGTTCTCTCAATGAGCAGTACTTC.

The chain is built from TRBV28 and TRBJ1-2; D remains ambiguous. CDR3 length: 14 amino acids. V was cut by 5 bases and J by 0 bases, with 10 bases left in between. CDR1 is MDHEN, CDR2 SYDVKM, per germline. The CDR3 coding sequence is TGTGCCAGCAGTCCGATAACGGCTAACTATGGCTACACCTTC. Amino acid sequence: CASSPITANYGYTF.

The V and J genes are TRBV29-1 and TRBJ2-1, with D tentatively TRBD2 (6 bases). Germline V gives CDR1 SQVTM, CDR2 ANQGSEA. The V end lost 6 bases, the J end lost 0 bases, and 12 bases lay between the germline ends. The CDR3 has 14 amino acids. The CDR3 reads CSVGLANSYNEQFF. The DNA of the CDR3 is TGCAGCGTCGGGCTAGCGAACTCCTACAATGAGCAGTTCTTC.

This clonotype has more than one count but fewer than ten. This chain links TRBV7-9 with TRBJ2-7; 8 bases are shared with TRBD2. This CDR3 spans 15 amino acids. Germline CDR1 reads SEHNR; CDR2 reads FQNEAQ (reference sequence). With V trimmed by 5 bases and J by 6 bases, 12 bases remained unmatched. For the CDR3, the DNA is TGTGCCAGCAGCAGAGAAAGCGGGAGTGTAAGCGAGCAGTACTTC. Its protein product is CASSRESGSVSEQYF.

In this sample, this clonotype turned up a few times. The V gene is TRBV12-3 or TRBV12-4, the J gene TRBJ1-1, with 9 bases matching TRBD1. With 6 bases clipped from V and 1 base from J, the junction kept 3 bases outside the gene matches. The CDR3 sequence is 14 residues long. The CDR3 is CASSRDRANTEAFF. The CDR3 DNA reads TGTGCCAGCAGCCGGGACAGGGCGAACACTGAAGCTTTCTTT.

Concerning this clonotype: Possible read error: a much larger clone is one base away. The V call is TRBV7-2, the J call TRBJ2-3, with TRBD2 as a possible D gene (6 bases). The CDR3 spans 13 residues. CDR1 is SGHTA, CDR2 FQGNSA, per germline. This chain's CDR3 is CACSPQLAYTQYF. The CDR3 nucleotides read TGTGCCTGCAGCCCCCAACTAGCATATACGCAGTATTTT.

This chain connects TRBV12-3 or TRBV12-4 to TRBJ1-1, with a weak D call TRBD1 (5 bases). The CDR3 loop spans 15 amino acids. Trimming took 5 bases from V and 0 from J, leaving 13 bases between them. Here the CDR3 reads CASSPTGRMNTEAFF. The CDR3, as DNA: TGTGCCAGCAGTCCGACGGGACGTATGAACACTGAAGCTTTCTTT.

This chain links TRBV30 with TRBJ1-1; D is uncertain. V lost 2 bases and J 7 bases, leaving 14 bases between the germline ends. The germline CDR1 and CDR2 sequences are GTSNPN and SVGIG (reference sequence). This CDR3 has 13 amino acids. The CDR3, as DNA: TGTGCCTGGAGTCCCCCGGAGCCCAATGAAGCTTTCTTT. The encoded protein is CAWSPPEPNEAFF.

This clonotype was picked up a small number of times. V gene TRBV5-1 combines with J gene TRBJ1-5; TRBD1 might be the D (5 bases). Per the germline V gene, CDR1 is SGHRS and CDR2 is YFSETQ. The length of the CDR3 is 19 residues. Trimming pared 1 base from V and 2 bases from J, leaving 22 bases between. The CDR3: CASSLSLRTTVIGNQPQHF. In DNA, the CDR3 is TGCGCCAGCAGCTTGTCCTTGAGGACAACGGTTATAGGCAATCAGCCCCAGCATTTT.

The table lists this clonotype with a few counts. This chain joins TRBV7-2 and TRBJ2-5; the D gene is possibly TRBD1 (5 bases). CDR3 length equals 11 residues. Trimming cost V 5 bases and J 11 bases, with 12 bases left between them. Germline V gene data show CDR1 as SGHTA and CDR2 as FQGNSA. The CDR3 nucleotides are TGTGCCAGCAGCCAGACAGAGGAGCAGTACTTC. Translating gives CASSQTEEQYF.

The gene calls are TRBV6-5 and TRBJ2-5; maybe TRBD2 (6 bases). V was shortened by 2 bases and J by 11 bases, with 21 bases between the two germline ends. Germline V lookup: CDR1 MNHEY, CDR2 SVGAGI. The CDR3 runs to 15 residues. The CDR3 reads CASSYDRDSGNEQYF. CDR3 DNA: TGTGCCAGCAGTTACGACCGGGACTCTGGGAATGAGCAGTACTTC.

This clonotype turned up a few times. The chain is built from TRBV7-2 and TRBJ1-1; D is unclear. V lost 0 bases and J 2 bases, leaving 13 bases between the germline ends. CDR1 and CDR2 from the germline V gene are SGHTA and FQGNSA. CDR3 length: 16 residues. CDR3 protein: CASSLASRLLNTEAFF. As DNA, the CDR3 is TGTGCCAGCAGCTTAGCCTCACGGCTCCTCAACACTGAAGCTTTCTTT.

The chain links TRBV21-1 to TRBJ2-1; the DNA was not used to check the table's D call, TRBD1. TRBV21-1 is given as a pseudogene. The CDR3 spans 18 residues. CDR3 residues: CASSKARVDRGLYNEQFF. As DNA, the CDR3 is TGTGCCAGCAGCAAAGCCCGGGTGGACAGGGGACTGTACAATGAGCAGTTCTTC.

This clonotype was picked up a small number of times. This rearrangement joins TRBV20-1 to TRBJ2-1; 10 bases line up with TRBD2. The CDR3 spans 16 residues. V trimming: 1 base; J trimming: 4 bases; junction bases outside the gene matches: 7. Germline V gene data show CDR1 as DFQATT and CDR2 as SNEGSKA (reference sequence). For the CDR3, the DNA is TGCAGTGCTAGAGTAAGGCTAGCGGGGGCGTACAATGAGCAGTTCTTC. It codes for CSARVRLAGAYNEQFF.

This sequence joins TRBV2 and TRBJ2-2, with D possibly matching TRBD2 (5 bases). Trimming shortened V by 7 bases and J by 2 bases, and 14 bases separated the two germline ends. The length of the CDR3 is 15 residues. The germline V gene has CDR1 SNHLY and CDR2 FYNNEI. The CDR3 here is CASNAPGSNTGELFF. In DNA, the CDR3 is TGTGCCAGCAACGCCCCGGGGTCCAACACCGGGGAGCTGTTTTTT.

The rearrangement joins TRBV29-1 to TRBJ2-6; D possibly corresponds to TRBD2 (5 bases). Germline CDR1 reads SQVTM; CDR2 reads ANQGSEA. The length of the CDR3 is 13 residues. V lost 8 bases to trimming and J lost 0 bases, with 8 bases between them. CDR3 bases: TGCAGCCCCGAGGGCTCTGGGGCCAACGTCCTGACTTTC. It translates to CSPEGSGANVLTF.

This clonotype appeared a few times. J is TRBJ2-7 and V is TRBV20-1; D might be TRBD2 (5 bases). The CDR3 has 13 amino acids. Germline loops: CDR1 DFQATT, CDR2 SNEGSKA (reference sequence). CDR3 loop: CSLSGGSKYEQYF. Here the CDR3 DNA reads TGCAGCCTGAGTGGTGGGAGCAAGTACGAGCAGTACTTC.

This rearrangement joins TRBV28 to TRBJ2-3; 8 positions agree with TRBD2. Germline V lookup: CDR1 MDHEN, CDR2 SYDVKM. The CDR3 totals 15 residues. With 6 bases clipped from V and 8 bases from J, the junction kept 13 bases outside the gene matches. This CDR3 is CASRKSGGAWTTQYF. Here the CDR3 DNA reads TGTGCCAGCAGAAAGAGCGGGGGAGCTTGGACTACGCAGTATTTT.

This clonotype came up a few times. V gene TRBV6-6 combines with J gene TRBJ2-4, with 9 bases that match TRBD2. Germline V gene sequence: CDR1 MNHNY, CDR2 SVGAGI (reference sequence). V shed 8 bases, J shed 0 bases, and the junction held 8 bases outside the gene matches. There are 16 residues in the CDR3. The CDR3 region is CASGPSGTVAKNIQYF. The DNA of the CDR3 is TGTGCCAGCGGACCTAGCGGGACCGTAGCCAAAAACATTCAGTACTTC.

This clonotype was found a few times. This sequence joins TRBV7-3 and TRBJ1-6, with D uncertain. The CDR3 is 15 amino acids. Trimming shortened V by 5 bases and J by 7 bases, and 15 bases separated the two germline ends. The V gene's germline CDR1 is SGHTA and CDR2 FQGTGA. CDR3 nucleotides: TGTGCCAGCAGCGACTCGGTCCTCTCCAATTCACCCCTCCACTTT. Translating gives CASSDSVLSNSPLHF.

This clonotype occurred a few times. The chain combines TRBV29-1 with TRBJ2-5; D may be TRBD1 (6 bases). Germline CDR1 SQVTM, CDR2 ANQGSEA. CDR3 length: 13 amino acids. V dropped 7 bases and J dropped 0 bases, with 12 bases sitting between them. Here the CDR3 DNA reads TGCAGCGCCCGGGGACACTACCAAGAGACCCAGTACTTC. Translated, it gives CSARGHYQETQYF. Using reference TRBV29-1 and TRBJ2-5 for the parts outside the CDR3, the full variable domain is SAVISQKPSRDICQRGTSLTIQCQVDSQVTMMFWYRQQPGQSLTLIATANQGSEATYESGFVIDKFPISRPNLTFSTLTVSNMSPEDSSIYLCSARGHYQETQYFGPGTRLLVL.